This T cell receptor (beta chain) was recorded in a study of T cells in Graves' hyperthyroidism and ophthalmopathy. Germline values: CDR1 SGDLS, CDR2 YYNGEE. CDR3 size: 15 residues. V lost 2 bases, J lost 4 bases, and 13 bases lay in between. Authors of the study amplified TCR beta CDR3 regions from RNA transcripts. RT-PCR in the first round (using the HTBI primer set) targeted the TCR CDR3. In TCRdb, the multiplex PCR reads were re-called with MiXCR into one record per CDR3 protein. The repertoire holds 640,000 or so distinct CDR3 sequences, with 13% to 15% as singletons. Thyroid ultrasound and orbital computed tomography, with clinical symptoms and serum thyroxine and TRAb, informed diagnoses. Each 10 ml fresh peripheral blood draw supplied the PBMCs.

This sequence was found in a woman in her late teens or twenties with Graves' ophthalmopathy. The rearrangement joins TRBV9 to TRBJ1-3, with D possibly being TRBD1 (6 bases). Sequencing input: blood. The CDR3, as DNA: TGTGCCAGCAGCGTTGCAGTGGGGGGCGGAAACACCATATATTTT. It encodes CASSVAVGGGNTIYF. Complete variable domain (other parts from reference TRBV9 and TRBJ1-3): DSGVTQTPKHLITATGQRVTLRCSPRSGDLSVYWYQQSLDQGLQFLIQYYNGEERAKGNILERFSAQQFPDLHSELNLSSLELGDSALYFCASSVAVGGGNTIYFGEGSWLTVV.